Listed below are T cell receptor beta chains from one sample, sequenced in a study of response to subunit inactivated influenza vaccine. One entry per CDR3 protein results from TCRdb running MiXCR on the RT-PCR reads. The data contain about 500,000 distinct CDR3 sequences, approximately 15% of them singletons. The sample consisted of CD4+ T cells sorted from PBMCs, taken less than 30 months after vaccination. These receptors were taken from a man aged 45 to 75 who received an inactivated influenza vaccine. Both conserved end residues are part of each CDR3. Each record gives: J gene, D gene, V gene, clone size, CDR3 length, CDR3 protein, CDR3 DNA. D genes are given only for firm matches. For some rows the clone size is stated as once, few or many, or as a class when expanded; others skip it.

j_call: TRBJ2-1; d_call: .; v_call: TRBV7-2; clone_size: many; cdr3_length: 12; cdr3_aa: CASSLVDNEQFF; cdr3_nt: TGTGCCAGCAGCTTAGTCGACAATGAGCAGTTCTTC
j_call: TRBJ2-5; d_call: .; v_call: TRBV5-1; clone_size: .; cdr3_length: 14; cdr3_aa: CASSARGGQETQYF; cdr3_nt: TGCGCCAGCAGCGCCAGGGGGGGACAAGAGACCCAGTACTTC
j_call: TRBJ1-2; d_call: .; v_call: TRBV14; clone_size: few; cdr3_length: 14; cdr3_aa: CASSQVSTTGGYTF; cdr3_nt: TGTGCCAGCAGCCAAGTGTCCACCACCGGGGGCTACACCTTC
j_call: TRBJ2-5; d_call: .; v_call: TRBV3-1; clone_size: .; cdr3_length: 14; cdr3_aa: CASSPRGREETQYF; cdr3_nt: TGTGCCAGCAGCCCTCGGGGCAGGGAAGAGACCCAGTACTTC
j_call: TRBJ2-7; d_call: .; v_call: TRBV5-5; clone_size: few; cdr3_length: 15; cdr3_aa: CASSSKLPPTYEQYF; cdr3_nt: TGTGCCAGCAGCTCAAAACTACCCCCTACCTACGAGCAGTACTTC
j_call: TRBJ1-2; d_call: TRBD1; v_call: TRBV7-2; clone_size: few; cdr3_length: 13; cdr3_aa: CASSTDRGVGYTF; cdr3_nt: TGTGCCAGCAGCACGGACAGGGGAGTTGGCTACACCTTC
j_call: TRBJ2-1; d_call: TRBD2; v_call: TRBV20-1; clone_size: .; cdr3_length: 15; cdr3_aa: CSAPNSGGVRNEQFF; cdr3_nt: TGCAGTGCTCCTAATAGCGGGGGGGTAAGAAATGAGCAGTTCTTC
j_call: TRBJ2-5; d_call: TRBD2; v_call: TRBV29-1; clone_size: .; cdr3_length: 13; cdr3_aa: CGVLASGKETQYF; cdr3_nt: TGCGGCGTTCTTGCTAGCGGGAAAGAGACCCAGTACTTC
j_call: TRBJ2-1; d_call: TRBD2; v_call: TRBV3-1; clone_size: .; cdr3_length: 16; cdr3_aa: CASSQFSGSSGNEQFF; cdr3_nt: TGTGCCAGCAGCCAGTTTAGCGGGAGTAGTGGGAATGAGCAGTTCTTC
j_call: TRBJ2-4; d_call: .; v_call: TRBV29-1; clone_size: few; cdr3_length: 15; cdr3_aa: CSVASPESGWNIQYF; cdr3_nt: TGCAGCGTTGCGAGCCCGGAGTCAGGATGGAACATTCAGTACTTC
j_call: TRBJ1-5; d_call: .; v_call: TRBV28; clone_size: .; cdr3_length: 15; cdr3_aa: CASSNPDRYNQPQHF; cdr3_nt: TGTGCCAGCAGCAACCCTGACAGGTACAATCAGCCCCAGCATTTT
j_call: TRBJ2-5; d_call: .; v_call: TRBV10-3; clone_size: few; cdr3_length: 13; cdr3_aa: CAISTGYQETQYF; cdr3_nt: TGTGCCATCAGCACGGGGTACCAAGAGACCCAGTACTTC
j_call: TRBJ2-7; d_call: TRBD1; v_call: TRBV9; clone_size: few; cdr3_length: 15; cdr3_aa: CASSVGGTGAHEQYF; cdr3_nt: TGTGCCAGCAGCGTAGGTGGGACAGGGGCCCACGAGCAGTACTTC
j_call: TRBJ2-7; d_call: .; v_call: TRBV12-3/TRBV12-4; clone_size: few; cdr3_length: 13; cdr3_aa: CASSFSGNYEQYF; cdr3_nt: TGTGCCAGCAGTTTCTCGGGGAACTACGAGCAGTACTTC
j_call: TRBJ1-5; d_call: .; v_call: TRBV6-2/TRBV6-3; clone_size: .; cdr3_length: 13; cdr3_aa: CASADRTNQPQHF; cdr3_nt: TGTGCCAGTGCGGACAGAACTAATCAGCCCCAGCATTTT
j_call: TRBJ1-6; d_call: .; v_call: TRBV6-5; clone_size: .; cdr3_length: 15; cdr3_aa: CASSYSTGARSPLHF; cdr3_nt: TGTGCCAGCAGTTACTCGACCGGGGCTCGGTCACCCCTCCACTTT
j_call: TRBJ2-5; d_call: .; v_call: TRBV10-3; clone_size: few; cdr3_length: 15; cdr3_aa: CAISFTGIGEETQYF; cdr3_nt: TGTGCCATCAGCTTCACAGGGATAGGGGAAGAGACCCAGTACTTC
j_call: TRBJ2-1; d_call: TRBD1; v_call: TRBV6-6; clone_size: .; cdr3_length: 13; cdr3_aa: CASRGTEWNEQFF; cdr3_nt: TGTGCCAGCAGGGGGACAGAGTGGAATGAGCAGTTCTTC
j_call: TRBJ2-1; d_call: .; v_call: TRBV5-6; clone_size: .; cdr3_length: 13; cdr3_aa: CASSKDTLDEQFF; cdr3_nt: TGTGCCAGCAGCAAGGATACTCTAGATGAGCAGTTCTTC
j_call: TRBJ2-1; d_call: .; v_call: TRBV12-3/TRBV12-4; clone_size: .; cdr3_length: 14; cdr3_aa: CASSLKRDSNEQFF; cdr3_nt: TGTGCCAGCAGTTTAAAAAGGGATTCAAATGAGCAGTTCTTC
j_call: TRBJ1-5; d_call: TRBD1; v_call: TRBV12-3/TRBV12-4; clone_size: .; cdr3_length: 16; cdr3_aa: CASSPGTGLANQPQHF; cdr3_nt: TGTGCCAGCAGTCCAGGGACAGGTCTAGCCAATCAGCCCCAGCATTTT
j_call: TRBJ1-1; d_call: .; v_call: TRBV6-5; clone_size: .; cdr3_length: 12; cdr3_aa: CASSGQHTEAFF; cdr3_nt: TGTGCCAGCAGTGGACAACACACTGAAGCTTTCTTT
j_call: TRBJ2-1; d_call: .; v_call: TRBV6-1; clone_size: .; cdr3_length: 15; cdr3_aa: CASKKAPEPYNEQFF; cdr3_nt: TGTGCCAGCAAAAAGGCACCGGAACCCTACAATGAGCAGTTCTTC
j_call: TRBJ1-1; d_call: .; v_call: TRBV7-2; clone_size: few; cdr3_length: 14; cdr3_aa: CASSLRAVNTEAFF; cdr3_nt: TGTGCCAGCAGCCTCCGGGCGGTCAACACTGAAGCTTTCTTT
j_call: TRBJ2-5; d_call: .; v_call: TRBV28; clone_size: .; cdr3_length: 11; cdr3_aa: CASSLRGTQYF; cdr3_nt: TGTGCCAGCAGTCTGAGGGGGACCCAGTACTTC
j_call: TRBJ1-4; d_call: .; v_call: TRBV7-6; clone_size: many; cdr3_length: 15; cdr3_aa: CASSRNGRVGEKLFF; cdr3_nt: TGTGCCAGCAGTAGAAACGGCAGGGTGGGTGAAAAACTGTTTTTT
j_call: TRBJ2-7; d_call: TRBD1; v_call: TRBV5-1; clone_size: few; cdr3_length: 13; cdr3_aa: CASSLALDREQYF; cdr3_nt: TGCGCCAGCAGCTTGGCCCTGGACAGGGAGCAGTACTTC
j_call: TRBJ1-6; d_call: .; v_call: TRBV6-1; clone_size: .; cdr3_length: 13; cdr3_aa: CASSEAGNSPLHF; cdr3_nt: TGTGCCAGCAGTGAAGCGGGTAATTCACCCCTCCACTTT
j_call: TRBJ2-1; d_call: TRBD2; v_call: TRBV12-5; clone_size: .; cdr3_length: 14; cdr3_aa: CASASAGEAYEQFF; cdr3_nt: TGTGCTAGTGCCTCGGCGGGAGAGGCTTATGAGCAGTTCTTC
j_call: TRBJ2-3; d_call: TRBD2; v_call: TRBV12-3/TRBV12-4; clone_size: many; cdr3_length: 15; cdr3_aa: CASSFELASTDTQYF; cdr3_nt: TGTGCCAGCAGTTTCGAACTAGCGTCCACAGATACGCAGTATTTT
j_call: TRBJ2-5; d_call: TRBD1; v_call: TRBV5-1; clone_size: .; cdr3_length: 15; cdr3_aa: CASSLGDRDLQTQYF; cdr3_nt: TGCGCCAGCAGCTTGGGGGACAGGGACCTACAGACCCAGTACTTC
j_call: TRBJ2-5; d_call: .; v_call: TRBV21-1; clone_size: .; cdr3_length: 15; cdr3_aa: CASSRTSGRWGTQYF; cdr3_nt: TGTGCCAGCTCCCGGACTAGCGGGAGGTGGGGGACCCAGTACTTC
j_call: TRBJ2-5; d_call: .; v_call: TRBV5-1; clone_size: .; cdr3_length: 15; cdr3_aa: CASSYLAAAQETQYF; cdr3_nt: TGCGCCAGCAGCTACCTGGCGGCGGCACAAGAGACCCAGTACTTC
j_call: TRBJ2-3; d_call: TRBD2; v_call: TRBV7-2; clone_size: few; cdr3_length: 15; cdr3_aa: CASRRTSGGADTQYF; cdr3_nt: TGTGCCAGCAGGAGGACTAGCGGGGGGGCTGATACGCAGTATTTT
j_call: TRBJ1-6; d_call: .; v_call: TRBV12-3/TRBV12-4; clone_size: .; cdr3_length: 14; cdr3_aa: CASSLGERGWPLHF; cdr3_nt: TGTGCCAGCAGTTTGGGGGAACGGGGTTGGCCCCTCCACTTT
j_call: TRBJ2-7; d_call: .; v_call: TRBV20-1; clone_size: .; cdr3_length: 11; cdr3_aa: CSASADHEQYF; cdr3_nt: TGCAGTGCTAGTGCGGACCACGAGCAGTACTTC
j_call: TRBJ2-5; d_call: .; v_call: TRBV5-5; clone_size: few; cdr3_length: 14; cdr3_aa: CASSQRAAQETQYF; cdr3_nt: TGTGCCAGCAGCCAAAGGGCAGCCCAAGAGACCCAGTACTTC
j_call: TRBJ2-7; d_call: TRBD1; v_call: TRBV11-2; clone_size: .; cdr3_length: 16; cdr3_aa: CASSFPHRGSIHEQYF; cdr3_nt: TGTGCCAGCAGCTTCCCTCACAGGGGATCGATCCACGAGCAGTACTTC
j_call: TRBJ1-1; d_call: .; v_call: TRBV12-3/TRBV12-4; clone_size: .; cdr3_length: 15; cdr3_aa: CASTHLGGVGTEAFF; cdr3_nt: TGTGCCAGCACCCACCTCGGGGGGGTGGGCACTGAAGCTTTCTTT
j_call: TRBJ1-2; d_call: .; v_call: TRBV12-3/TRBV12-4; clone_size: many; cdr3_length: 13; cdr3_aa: CASSLPINYGYTF; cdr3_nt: TGTGCCAGCAGTTTGCCAATTAACTATGGCTACACCTTC
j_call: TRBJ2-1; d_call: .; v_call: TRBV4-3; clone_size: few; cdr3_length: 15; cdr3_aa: CASSPGPRERNEQFF; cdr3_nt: TGCGCCAGCAGCCCGGGCCCAAGGGAGAGGAATGAGCAGTTCTTC
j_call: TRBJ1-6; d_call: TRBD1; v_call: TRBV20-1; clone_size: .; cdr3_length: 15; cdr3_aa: CSARPTGEGNSPLHF; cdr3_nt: TGCAGTGCTAGACCAACAGGGGAGGGTAATTCACCCCTCCACTTT
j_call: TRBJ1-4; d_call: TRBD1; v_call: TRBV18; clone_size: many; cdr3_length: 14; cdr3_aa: CASTVQGTNEKLFF; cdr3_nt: TGTGCCAGCACGGTACAGGGGACCAATGAAAAACTGTTTTTT